The rows below give T cell receptor beta chains drawn from one sample of a study of T-cell memory formation after mild COVID-19. TCRdb reanalysed the 5' RACE reads using MiXCR and keeps one entry per CDR3 protein. The sample consists of about 600,000 distinct CDR3 sequences, about a fifth of them appearing once. The sequenced sample was PBMCs or a T cell subset sorted from them (not recorded which). These receptor sequences come from an adult woman who had mild COVID-19 (a few samples of this study predate the infection). Cell type and time point are not known. Both conserved end residues are part of each CDR3. A D gene is named only where the DNA matches it firmly. Expanded clones are given a class, and other clones once, few, many or no size at all.

NA,NA,12,TRBV20-1,TRBJ2-1,TGCAGTGCTATGTCTCAGATCAATGAGCAGTTCTTC,CSAMSQINEQFF
NA,TRBD1,13,TRBV6-5,TRBJ1-2,TGTGCCAGCAAACTGAGGGACAGGTCCGGCTACACCTTC,CASKLRDRSGYTF
few,NA,13,TRBV14,TRBJ1-1,TGTGCCAGCAGCCATGACAGGAACACTGAAGCTTTCTTT,CASSHDRNTEAFF
NA,TRBD2,15,TRBV9,TRBJ2-1,TGTGCCAGCAGCAAGAATAGCGGGGGGGCACAGGAGCAGTTCTTC,CASSKNSGGAQEQFF
many,NA,16,TRBV7-8,TRBJ2-1,TGTGCCAGCAGCTTAACTGTTGGGAGCTCCTACAATGAGCAGTTCTTC,CASSLTVGSSYNEQFF
NA,TRBD1,16,TRBV5-6,TRBJ2-5,TGTGCCAGCAGCCCCTACAGGGGGCCGGGAAGGGAGGCCCAGTACTTC,CASSPYRGPGREAQYF
few,TRBD1,12,TRBV5-1,TRBJ1-2,TGCGCCAGCAGTCAGGGGGAGGATGGCTACACCTTC,CASSQGEDGYTF
once,NA,13,TRBV7-3,TRBJ2-3,TGTGCCAGCAGCCACATAGGGGAGGCTATGCAGTATTTT,CASSHIGEAMQYF
NA,NA,13,TRBV6-1,TRBJ2-7,TGTGCAAGCACCGGGACGGACACCTACGAGCAGTACTTC,CASTGTDTYEQYF
NA,TRBD2,14,TRBV20-1,TRBJ2-7,TGCAGTGCAACACTAGCGGTGAAATCCTACGAGCAGTACTTC,CSATLAVKSYEQYF
NA,TRBD2,22,TRBV4-3,TRBJ2-2,TGCGCCAGCAGCCAAGAACTAGCGGGAGTGGGGTTTGTCCGGGGGAACACCGGGGAGCTGTTTTTT,CASSQELAGVGFVRGNTGELFF
NA,TRBD2,15,TRBV7-6,TRBJ2-1,TGTGCCAGCAGCTTCGGACTAGCGGGAGGGGAGGAGCAGTTCTTC,CASSFGLAGGEEQFF